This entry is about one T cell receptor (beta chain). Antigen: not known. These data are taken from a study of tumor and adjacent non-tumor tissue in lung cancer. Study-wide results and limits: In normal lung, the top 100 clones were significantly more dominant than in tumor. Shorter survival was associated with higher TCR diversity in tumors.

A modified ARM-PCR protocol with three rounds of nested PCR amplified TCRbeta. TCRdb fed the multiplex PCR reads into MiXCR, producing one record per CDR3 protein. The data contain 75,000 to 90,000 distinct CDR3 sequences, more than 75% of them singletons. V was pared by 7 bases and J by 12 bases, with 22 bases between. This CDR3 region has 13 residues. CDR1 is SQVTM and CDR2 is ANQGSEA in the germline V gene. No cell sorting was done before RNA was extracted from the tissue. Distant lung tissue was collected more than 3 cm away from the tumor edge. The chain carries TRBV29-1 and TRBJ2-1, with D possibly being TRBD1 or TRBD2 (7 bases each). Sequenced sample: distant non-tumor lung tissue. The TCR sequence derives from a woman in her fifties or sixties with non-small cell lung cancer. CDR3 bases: TGCAGCGCAGGCGGGAGAGGGGGCGTTGGGCAGTTCTTC. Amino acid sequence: CSAGGRGGVGQFF.